This TCR beta chain was retrieved from a study of technical replicates of blood from a few donors. The trim removed 1 base at V and 4 bases at J, leaving 1 base unmatched. Per germline, CDR1 SGHAT and CDR2 FQNNGV. The CDR3 runs to 14 residues. Clones were sequenced by immunoSEQ multiplex PCR, and TCRdb holds only the in-frame ones, with some missing. The sample records some 83,000 clones, roughly 93% being singletons. The chain couples TRBV11-2 to TRBJ1-5, with 7 bases that match TRBD1. The receptor was isolated from a human donor in good health. The sample taken for sequencing was T cells isolated from PBMCs. In DNA form, the CDR3 reads TGTGCCAGCAGCTTAGGGACAGGTAATCAGCCCCAGCATTTT. The encoded protein is CASSLGTGNQPQHF.